The 16 T cell receptor beta chains given below trace back to one sample, sequenced in a study of OX40 agonist ivuxolimab in advanced cancers. TCRdb keeps only in-frame clones here, not all; method: immunoSEQ multiplex PCR. The sample lists some 50,000 clones, 81% occurring once. This material consisted of CD4+ or CD8+ T cells sorted from blood, taken in a trial of the OX40 agonist ivuxolimab. The receptors here all came from an adult with an advanced solid tumor such as melanoma, head and neck, liver or kidney cancer.

Details on this clone: One end of the junction does not line up with germline, which may come from a read error. The V call is TRBV5-4, the J call TRBJ2-1; possible D gene TRBD1, 5 bases. The CDR3 runs 12 residues. CDR1 SGHNT and CDR2 YYREEE come from the germline V gene (reference sequence). The CDR3: CASSLVGVMGLF. The CDR3 coding sequence is TGTGCCAGCAGCTTGGTTGGGGTCATGGGGCTCTTC.

The chain has TRBV5-4 and TRBJ1-2; 7 bases are a match to TRBD1. The CDR3 runs 14 residues. CDR1 and CDR2 from the germline V gene are SGHNT and YYREEE (reference sequence). Unmatched junction bases numbered 6, after V lost 3 bases and J lost 4 bases. DNA for the CDR3: TGTGCCAGCAGCTCCGGGACAGAAGTCTATGGCTACACCTTC. Its translation: CASSSGTEVYGYTF.

The rearrangement joins TRBV29-1 to TRBJ2-7, with 8 bases aligning to TRBD2. The J segment lost 2 bases and the V segment lost 4 bases, leaving 10 bases of the junction unmatched. CDR3 length: 15 residues. The germline CDR1 and CDR2 sequences are SQVTM and ANQGSEA. The CDR3 bases are TGCAGCGTTGTCGGGAGGGCAGGGTCCCCCTACGAGCAGTACTTC. It encodes CSVVGRAGSPYEQYF.

The V gene is TRBV25-1, the J gene TRBJ2-5; 15 bases line up with TRBD2. CDR3 size: 15 residues. V shed 3 bases, J shed 5 bases, and the junction held 1 base outside the gene matches. Germline V gives CDR1 MGHDK, CDR2 SYGVNS. CDR3 in DNA: TGTGCCAGCAGTGAGGGACTAGCGGGGGGTGAGACCCAGTACTTC. Translating it yields CASSEGLAGGETQYF.

This clone was observed once. The gene calls are TRBV27 and TRBJ2-5, with a possible D match to TRBD2 (5 bases). V lost 5 bases, J lost 4 bases, and 14 bases lay in between. The germline V gene has CDR1 MNHEY and CDR2 SMNVEV (reference sequence). CDR3 length equals 14 residues. In nucleotides, the CDR3 is TGTGCCAGCAGTCCATGGGTAGGAGGAGAGACCCAGTACTTC. It yields the protein CASSPWVGGETQYF.

The chain joins TRBV6-5 to TRBJ1-5; 9 nucleotides align to TRBD1. The CDR3 covers 15 residues. The V gene's germline CDR1 is MNHEY and CDR2 SVGAGI. Trimming cost V 2 bases and J 7 bases; bases outside gene matches: 6. The CDR3 coding sequence is TGTGCCAGCAGTTACGCGGGGACAGGGCGCCAGCCCCAGCATTTT. Protein sequence: CASSYAGTGRQPQHF.

J is TRBJ2-1 and V is TRBV7-9; TRBD1 matches at 11 bases. Trimming cost V 0 bases and J 6 bases; bases outside gene matches: 7. The CDR3 extends over 17 amino acids. Germline loops: CDR1 SEHNR, CDR2 FQNEAQ (reference sequence). CDR3 nucleotide sequence: TGTGCCAGCAGCTTAGCTTTAGGACAGGGGGCCAGCAATGAGCAGTTCTTC. Its protein product is CASSLALGQGASNEQFF. Drawing the rest from reference TRBV7-9 and TRBJ2-1, the complete variable domain is DTGVSQNPRHKITKRGQNVTFRCDPISEHNRLYWYRQTLGQGPEFLTYFQNEAQLEKSRLLSDRFSAERPKGSFSTLEIQRTEQGDSAMYLCASSLALGQGASNEQFFGPGTRLTVL.

This clone was detected once. The V gene is TRBV6-1, the J gene TRBJ1-1, with D hard to call. Germline CDR1 reads MNHNS; CDR2 reads SASEGT. Between the trimmed V and J ends, which lost 8 bases and 5 bases, there was a span of 9 bases. The length of the CDR3 is 11 residues. The CDR3 here is CASRLGTEAFF. The CDR3 DNA sequence: TGTGCCAGCCGACTGGGGACTGAAGCTTTCTTT.

The V gene is TRBV18, the J gene TRBJ2-7; 10 nucleotides line up with TRBD1. The CDR3 is 14 amino acids. J lost 6 bases, V lost 5 bases, and 7 bases had no gene match. Germline values: CDR1 KGHSH, CDR2 LQKENI. Here the CDR3 reads CASSTSDRGVEQYF. The CDR3 DNA follows: TGTGCCAGCTCAACCTCGGACAGGGGGGTCGAGCAGTACTTC.

This clone was seen a few times. Additional DNA sequences in this sample encode the identical CDR3. For the CDR3, the DNA is TGTGCCAGCAGTCCCGGCCAGGGGGGCTACACCTTC. It codes for CASSPGQGGYTF. The chain has TRBV6-5 and TRBJ1-2; D is perhaps TRBD1 (6 bases). The CDR3 length is 12 residues. The ends were cut back, 5 bases at V and 8 bases at J, with 12 bases in the middle. Germline V CDR1 and CDR2: MNHEY, SVGAGI.

The rearrangement links TRBV6-5 to TRBJ2-7; D remains ambiguous. This CDR3 has 14 residues. Trimming shortened V by 7 bases and J by 0 bases, and 13 bases separated the two germline ends. Germline V gene lookup returns CDR1 MNHEY and CDR2 SVGAGI. In nucleotides, the CDR3 is TGTGCCAGCACCCCGTTGGGATACTCCTACGAGCAGTACTTC. This codes for CASTPLGYSYEQYF.

V usage is TRBV19 and J usage is TRBJ1-3, with a tentative D call TRBD1 (5 bases). Deletions cut 7 bases from V and 3 bases from J, with 7 bases between. The CDR3 spans 12 residues. CDR1 and CDR2 (germline): LNHDA, SQIVND (reference sequence). This chain's CDR3 is CASITGGNTIYF. The CDR3 coding sequence is TGTGCCAGTATAACAGGTGGAAACACCATATATTTT.

The chain couples TRBV2 to TRBJ2-7; the match to TRBD1 covers 9 bases. After removal of 4 bases from V and 4 bases from J, the junction contained 5 bases not matched to a gene. This CDR3 spans 14 amino acids. Germline assignment: CDR1 SNHLY and CDR2 FYNNEI. In nucleotides, the CDR3 is TGTGCCAGCAGTGGCGGGACAGGGAGGTACGAGCAGTACTTC. It translates to CASSGGTGRYEQYF.

V gene TRBV7-6 combines with J gene TRBJ1-2; the match to TRBD1 covers 7 bases. V lost 1 base, J lost 3 bases, and 2 bases stayed unmatched. Germline V gene data show CDR1 as SGHVS and CDR2 as FNYEAQ. This CDR3 region has 14 residues. The DNA for the CDR3 is TGTGCCAGCAGCTTAGGCGGGACAGACTATGGCTACACCTTC. This gives the protein CASSLGGTDYGYTF.

The genes are TRBV5-1 and TRBJ2-3; perhaps TRBD2 as D (5 bases). CDR1 and CDR2 from the germline V gene are SGHRS and YFSETQ. V lost 0 bases and J 0 bases, leaving 11 bases between the germline ends. The CDR3 has 16 residues. This CDR3 reads CASSLATGTSTDTQYF. The CDR3 bases are TGCGCCAGCAGCTTGGCTACGGGAACGAGCACAGATACGCAGTATTTT.

This chain links TRBV27 with TRBJ1-2, with 7 bases that match TRBD1. Germline-derived CDR1 and CDR2 are MNHEY and SMNVEV (reference sequence). The ends lost 3 bases at V and 4 bases at J; junction bases unmatched: 14. The CDR3 is 17 amino acids. CDR3 DNA: TGTGCCAGCAGTTTTCGGAGACAGGGAAGATCTGGCTATGGCTACACCTTC. Protein sequence: CASSFRRQGRSGYGYTF.